This paragraph reports one T cell receptor beta chain. Its specificity is not known. This sample stems from a study of graft-versus-host responses after intestinal transplantation. This table comes from immunoSEQ multiplex PCR, and its TCRdb copy is limited to in-frame clones, with some not included. This table has roughly 30,000 clones, about 86% appearing once. Notes on the study in general: Some patients had graft-donor T cell macrochimerism, and their allografts showed high graft-versus-host to host-versus-graft clonal ratios. GvH clones were found in recipient marrow; some appeared first in ileum or blood.

This clonotype was obtained from a human donor who received an intestinal transplant. Specimen: unstimulated CD8+ T cells sorted from spleen or lymph node cells, collected before intestinal transplant.

CDR3 nucleotide sequence: TGTGCCAGCAGATCGGGACTAGCGCAATTCAATGAGCAGTTCTTC. Amino acid sequence: CASRSGLAQFNEQFF. The chain joins TRBV14 to TRBJ2-1, with TRBD2 identical over 10 bases. Germline values: CDR1 SGHDN, CDR2 FVKESK. This CDR3 is 15 amino acids long. Trimming cost V 6 bases and J 6 bases; bases outside gene matches: 8.